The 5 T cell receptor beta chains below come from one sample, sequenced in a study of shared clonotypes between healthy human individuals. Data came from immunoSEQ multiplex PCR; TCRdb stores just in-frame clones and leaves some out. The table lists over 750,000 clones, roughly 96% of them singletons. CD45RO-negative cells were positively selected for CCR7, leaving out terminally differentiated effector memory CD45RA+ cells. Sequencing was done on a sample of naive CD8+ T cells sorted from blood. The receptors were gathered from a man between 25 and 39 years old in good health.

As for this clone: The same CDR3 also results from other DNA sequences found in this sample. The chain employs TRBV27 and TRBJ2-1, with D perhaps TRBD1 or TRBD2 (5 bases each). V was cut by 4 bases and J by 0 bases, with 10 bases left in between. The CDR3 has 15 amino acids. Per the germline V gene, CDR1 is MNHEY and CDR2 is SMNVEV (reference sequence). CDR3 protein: CASSSSGSSYNEQFF. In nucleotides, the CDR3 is TGTGCCAGCAGTTCGTCAGGGAGCTCCTACAATGAGCAGTTCTTC.

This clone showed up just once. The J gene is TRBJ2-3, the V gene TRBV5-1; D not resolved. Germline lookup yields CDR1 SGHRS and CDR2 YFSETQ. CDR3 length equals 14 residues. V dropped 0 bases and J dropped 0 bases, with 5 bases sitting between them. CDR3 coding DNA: TGCGCCAGCAGCTTGGCCGTCAGCACAGATACGCAGTATTTT. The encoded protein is CASSLAVSTDTQYF.

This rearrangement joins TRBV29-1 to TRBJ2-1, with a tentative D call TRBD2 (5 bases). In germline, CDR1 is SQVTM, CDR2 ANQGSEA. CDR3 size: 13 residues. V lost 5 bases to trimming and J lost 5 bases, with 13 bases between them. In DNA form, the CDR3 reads TGCAGCGTTCGGACTCCCGATAACAATGAGCAGTTCTTC. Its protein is CSVRTPDNNEQFF.

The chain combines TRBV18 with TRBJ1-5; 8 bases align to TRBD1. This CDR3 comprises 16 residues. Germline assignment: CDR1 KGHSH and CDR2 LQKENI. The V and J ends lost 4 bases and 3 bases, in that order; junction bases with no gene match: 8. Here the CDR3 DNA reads TGTGCCAGCTCACTTACGGACAGGGTCTACAATCAGCCCCAGCATTTT. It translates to CASSLTDRVYNQPQHF.

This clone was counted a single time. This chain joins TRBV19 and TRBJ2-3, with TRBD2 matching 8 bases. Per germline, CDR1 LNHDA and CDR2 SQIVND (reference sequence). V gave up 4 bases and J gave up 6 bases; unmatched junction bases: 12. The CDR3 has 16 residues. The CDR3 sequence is CASSNYWTSRMDTQYF. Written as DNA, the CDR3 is TGTGCCAGTAGTAATTATTGGACTAGCCGTATGGATACGCAGTATTTT.